This T cell receptor beta chain was found in a study of blood T cell repertoires in COVID-19. Germline loops: CDR1 ENHRY, CDR2 SYGVKD. J lost 0 bases, V lost 10 bases, and 3 bases had no gene match. CDR3 length: 13 amino acids. The data were produced by immunoSEQ multiplex PCR, yet TCRdb's version contains in-frame clones alone and is incomplete. The sample includes about 83,000 clones, 86% of them seen just once. The sequence derives from a man between 50 and 59 years old with active COVID-19. The sequenced sample was peripheral blood. The chain links TRBV10-3 to TRBJ2-3, with 8 bases matching TRBD2. CDR3 loop: CASSSGSTDTQYF. The CDR3, as DNA: TGTGCCAGTTCTAGCGGGAGCACAGATACGCAGTATTTT.